This TCR beta chain was recovered during a study of cytotoxic CD8 clonotypes in ibrutinib-treated CLL. Trimming left V 1 base short and J 10 bases short, with 16 bases between. Germline V gives CDR1 SGHTA, CDR2 FQGNSA. The CDR3 runs 14 residues. The method was immunoSEQ multiplex PCR; TCRdb's version includes in-frame clones alone and lacks a portion of them. The table shows over 40,000 clones, with 83% occurring only once. The source is a human donor with chronic lymphocytic leukemia. This specimen was PBMCs, taken after 24 months of ibrutinib treatment. J is TRBJ1-2 and V is TRBV7-2; unclear D gene. The CDR3 bases are TGTGCCAGCAGCTTAGAAACCGCACCTTCTGTCTACACCTTC. As protein: CASSLETAPSVYTF.